This TCR beta chain was recorded in a study of T cell repertoires in cytomegalovirus infection. Study summary: Indications came from public TCR beta signatures; they pointed to CMV infection and to a matching HLA type.

Trimming removed 4 bases from V and 0 bases from J, with 11 bases in between. The CDR3 consists of 15 residues. Germline V gives CDR1 ENHRY, CDR2 SYGVKD. Study observations and caveats: Adding up the frequency of public TCR beta families identified people who carried CMV plus the relevant HLA. Ex vivo responses were dominated by HLA-C-restricted CMV-specific TCR beta clonotypes.

Each CDR3 protein gets one entry after TCRdb re-called the reads with MiXCR. The table shows about 450,000 distinct CDR3 sequences, with about a third occurring only once. This clonotype was detected many times. The antigen is undetermined. The receptor was derived from a human donor in good health (CMV status not recorded). Some clones in this sample may be carry-over from other donors' samples. Sequenced sample: PBMCs. The chain carries TRBV10-3 and TRBJ2-3, with D possibly called TRBD1 or TRBD2 (5 bases each). In DNA form, the CDR3 reads TGTGCCATCAGTGGGGACGGGTCTAGCACAGATACGCAGTATTTT. Protein sequence: CAISGDGSSTDTQYF.